The 5 T cell receptor beta chains reported below all come from one sample, sequenced in a study of T cells in Graves' hyperthyroidism and ophthalmopathy. The investigators amplified TCR beta CDR3 regions from RNA transcripts. The HTBI primer set drove a first-round RT-PCR of the TCR CDR3. TCRdb fed the multiplex PCR reads into MiXCR, producing one record per CDR3 protein. Of about 200,000 distinct CDR3 sequences in the sample, approximately 16% were seen once. The sequencing sample was made of blood. Every receptor here comes from a woman between 45 and 65 years old with Graves' hyperthyroidism.

V and J are TRBV19 and TRBJ2-7, with D uncertain. Per germline, CDR1 LNHDA and CDR2 SQIVND (reference sequence). Between the trimmed V and J ends, which lost 7 bases and 0 bases, there was a span of 10 bases. This CDR3 is 13 amino acids long. CDR3 nucleotide sequence: TGTGCCAGTATAAACCCTAACTCCTACGAGCAGTACTTC. Amino acids: CASINPNSYEQYF.

Only a few counts were recorded for this clonotype. It may be a read error: a sequence one base away is much more abundant. Because the CDR3 is missing its conserved closing phenylalanine or tryptophan, this is likely a read error. CDR3 DNA sequence: TGTGCCAGCAGTCAGACAGGGTTAGGATTAAGCTATGGCTACACCCTC. Encoded protein: CASSQTGLGLSYGYTL. The V and J genes are TRBV2 and TRBJ1-2, with 7 bases fitting TRBD1. The V and J ends lost 5 bases and 4 bases, in that order; junction bases with no gene match: 13. In germline, CDR1 is SNHLY, CDR2 FYNNEI. This CDR3 has 16 residues.

This clonotype occurred many times. The CDR3 here is CSAKTSDNSYNEQFF. In DNA form, the CDR3 reads TGCAGTGCAAAAACTTCGGATAACTCCTACAATGAGCAGTTCTTC. The chain links TRBV20-1 to TRBJ2-1; no clear D gene. The CDR3 is made up of 15 amino acids. V gave up 6 bases and J gave up 0 bases, with 15 bases separating them. Germline V lookup: CDR1 DFQATT, CDR2 SNEGSKA (reference sequence).

The genes are TRBV29-1 and TRBJ2-1; D might be TRBD1 (5 bases). This CDR3 region has 15 residues. Trimming removed 8 bases from V and 0 bases from J, with 17 bases in between. Germline values: CDR1 SQVTM, CDR2 ANQGSEA. Here the CDR3 reads CSTGVGASSYNEQFF. The CDR3 DNA reads as TGCAGCACTGGGGTTGGGGCAAGCTCCTACAATGAGCAGTTCTTC.

The chain links TRBV11-2 to TRBJ2-5; tentatively, D is TRBD1 or TRBD2 (7 bases each). The end of the DNA aligns better with TRBJ2-1, so the J call may be wrong. The germline V gene encodes CDR1 SGHAT and CDR2 FQNNGV. This CDR3 has 13 amino acids. CDR3 nucleotide sequence: TGTGCCAGCAGCTGGCGGGGGACAGTCCCCCAGTTCTTC. Translation gives CASSWRGTVPQFF.